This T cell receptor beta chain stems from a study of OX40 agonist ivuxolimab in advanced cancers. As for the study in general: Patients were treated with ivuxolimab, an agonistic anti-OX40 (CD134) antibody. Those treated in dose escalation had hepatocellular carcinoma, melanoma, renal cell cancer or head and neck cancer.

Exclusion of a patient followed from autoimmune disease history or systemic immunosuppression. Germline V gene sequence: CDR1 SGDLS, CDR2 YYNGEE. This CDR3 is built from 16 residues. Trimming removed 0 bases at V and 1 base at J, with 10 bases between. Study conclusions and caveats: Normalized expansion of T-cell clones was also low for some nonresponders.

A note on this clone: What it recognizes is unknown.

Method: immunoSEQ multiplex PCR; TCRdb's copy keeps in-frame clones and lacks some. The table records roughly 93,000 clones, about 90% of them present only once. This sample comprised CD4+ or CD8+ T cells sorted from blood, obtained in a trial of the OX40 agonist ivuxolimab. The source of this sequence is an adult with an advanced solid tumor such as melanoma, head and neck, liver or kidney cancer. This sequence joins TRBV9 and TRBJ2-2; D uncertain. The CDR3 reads CASSVGIAMNTGELFF. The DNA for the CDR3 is TGTGCCAGCAGCGTAGGGATAGCAATGAACACCGGGGAGCTGTTTTTT.